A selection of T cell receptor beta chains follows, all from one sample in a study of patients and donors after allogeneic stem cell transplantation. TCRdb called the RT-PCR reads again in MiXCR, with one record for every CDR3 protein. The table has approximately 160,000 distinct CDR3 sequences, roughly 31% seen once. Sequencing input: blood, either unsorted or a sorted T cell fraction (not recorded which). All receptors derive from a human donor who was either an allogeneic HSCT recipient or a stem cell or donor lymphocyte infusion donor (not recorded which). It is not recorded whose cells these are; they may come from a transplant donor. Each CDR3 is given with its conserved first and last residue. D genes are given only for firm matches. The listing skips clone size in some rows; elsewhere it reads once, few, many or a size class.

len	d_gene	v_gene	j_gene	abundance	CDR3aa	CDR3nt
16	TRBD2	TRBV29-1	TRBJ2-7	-	CSVGRGGTSGSYEQYF	TGCAGCGTTGGTCGGGGAGGGACTAGCGGATCCTACGAGCAGTACTTC
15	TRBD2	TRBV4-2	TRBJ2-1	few	CASSQGSSGRVEQFF	TGTGCCAGCAGCCAAGGATCTAGCGGGAGGGTTGAGCAGTTCTTC
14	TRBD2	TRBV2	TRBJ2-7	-	CASRPGLAGYEQYF	TGTGCCAGCAGGCCGGGACTAGCAGGCTACGAGCAGTACTTC
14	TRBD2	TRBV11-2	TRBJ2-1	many	CASSLGLAGYEQFF	TGTGCCAGCAGCTTAGGACTAGCGGGTTATGAGCAGTTCTTC
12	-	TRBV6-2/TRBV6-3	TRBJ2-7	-	CASRSTSPEQYF	TGTGCCAGCAGATCGACTAGTCCTGAGCAGTACTTC
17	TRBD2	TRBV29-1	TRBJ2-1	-	CSVRDRGRTSGRNEQFF	TGCAGCGTCCGGGACAGGGGACGGACTAGCGGGAGAAATGAGCAGTTCTTC
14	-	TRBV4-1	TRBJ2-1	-	CASSQDFSEVEQFF	TGCGCCAGCAGCCAAGATTTTTCCGAGGTTGAGCAGTTCTTC
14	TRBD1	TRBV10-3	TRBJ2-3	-	CAISEPTGPDTQYF	TGTGCCATCAGTGAACCGACAGGGCCAGATACGCAGTATTTT
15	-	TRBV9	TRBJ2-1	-	CASSVEESVYNEQFF	TGTGCCAGCAGCGTAGAGGAGTCAGTCTACAATGAGCAGTTCTTC
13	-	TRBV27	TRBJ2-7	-	CATAPLQTYEQYF	TGTGCCACCGCTCCCCTCCAAACCTACGAGCAGTACTTC
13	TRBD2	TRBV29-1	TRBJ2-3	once	CSGRLAGTDTQYF	TGCAGCGGTCGACTAGCGGGAACAGATACGCAGTATTTT
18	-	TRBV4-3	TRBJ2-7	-	CASSQALWTVSRSYEQYF	TGCGCCAGCAGCCAAGCCCTGTGGACTGTGAGTCGGTCCTACGAGCAGTACTTC
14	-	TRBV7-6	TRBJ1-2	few	CASSLRGGPYGYTF	TGTGCCAGCAGCTTACGCGGGGGGCCCTATGGCTACACCTTC
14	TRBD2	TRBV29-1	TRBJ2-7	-	CSVRREGLSYEQYF	TGCAGCGTTCGGCGGGAGGGCCTATCCTACGAGCAGTACTTC
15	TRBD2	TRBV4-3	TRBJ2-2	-	CASSRAGLGAGELFF	TGCGCCAGCAGCCGGGCGGGACTAGGGGCCGGGGAGCTGTTTTTT
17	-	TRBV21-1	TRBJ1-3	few	CASSKIRGWSPGNTIYF	TGTGCCAGCAGCAAAATCCGGGGGTGGAGTCCTGGAAACACCATATATTTT
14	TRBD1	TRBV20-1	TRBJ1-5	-	CSALIRDRDQPQHF	TGCAGTGCTTTAATCCGGGACAGGGATCAGCCCCAGCATTTT
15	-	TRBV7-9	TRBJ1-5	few	CASSLGQQGNQPQHF	TGTGCCAGCAGCTTAGGCCAGCAGGGCAATCAGCCCCAGCATTTT
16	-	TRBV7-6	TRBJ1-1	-	CASSLEGPKMNTEAFF	TGTGCCAGCAGCTTAGAAGGCCCCAAGATGAACACTGAAGCTTTCTTT
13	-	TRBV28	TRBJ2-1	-	CASSFRNYNEQFF	TGTGCCAGCAGTTTCCGGAACTACAATGAGCAGTTCTTC
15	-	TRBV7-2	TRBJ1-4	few	CASSLYLATNEKLFF	TGTGCCAGCAGCTTATATCTTGCAACTAATGAAAAACTGTTTTTT
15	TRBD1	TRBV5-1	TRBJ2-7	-	CASSFGQGDPYEQYF	TGCGCCAGCAGCTTCGGACAGGGCGATCCCTACGAGCAGTACTTC
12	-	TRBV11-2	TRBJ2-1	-	CASSLDGNEQFF	TGTGCCAGCAGCTTAGACGGCAATGAGCAGTTCTTC
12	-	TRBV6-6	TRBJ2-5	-	CASSLNRDSQYF	TGTGCCAGCAGTCTCAACAGGGACTCACAGTACTTC
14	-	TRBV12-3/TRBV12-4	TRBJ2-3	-	CASSFMEGTDTQYF	TGTGCCAGCAGTTTTATGGAGGGGACAGATACGCAGTATTTT